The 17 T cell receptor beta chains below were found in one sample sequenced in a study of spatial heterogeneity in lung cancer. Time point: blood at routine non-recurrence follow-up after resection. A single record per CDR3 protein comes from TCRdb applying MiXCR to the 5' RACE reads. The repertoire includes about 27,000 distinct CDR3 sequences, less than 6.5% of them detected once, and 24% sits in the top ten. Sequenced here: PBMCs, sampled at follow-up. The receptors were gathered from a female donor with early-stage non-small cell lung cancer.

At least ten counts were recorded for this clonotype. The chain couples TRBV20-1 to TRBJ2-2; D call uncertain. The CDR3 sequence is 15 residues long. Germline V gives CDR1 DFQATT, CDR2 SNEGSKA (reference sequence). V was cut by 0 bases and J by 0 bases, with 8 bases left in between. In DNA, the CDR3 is TGCAGTGCTAGAGACCTAGGCGCGAACACCGGGGAGCTGTTTTTT. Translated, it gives CSARDLGANTGELFF.

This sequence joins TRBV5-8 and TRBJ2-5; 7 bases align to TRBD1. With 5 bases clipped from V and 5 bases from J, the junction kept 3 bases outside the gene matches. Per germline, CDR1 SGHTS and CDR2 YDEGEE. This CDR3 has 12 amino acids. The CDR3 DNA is TGTGCCAGCAGGTACAGGGGTGAGACCCAGTACTTC. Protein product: CASRYRGETQYF.

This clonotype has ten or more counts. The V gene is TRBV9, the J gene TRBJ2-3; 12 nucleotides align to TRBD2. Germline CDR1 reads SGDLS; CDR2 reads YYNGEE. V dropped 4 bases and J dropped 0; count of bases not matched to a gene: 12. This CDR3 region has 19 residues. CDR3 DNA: TGTGCCAGCAGCCCCCGGCTAGCGGGGGGGGGGCCAAGCACAGATACGCAGTATTTT. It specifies CASSPRLAGGGPSTDTQYF.

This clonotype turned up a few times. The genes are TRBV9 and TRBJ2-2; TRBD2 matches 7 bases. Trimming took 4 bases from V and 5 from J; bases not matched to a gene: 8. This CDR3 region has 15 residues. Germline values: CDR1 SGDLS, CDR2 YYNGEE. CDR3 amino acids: CASSPHGEGTGELFF. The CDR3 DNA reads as TGTGCCAGCAGCCCTCATGGGGAGGGAACCGGGGAGCTGTTTTTT.

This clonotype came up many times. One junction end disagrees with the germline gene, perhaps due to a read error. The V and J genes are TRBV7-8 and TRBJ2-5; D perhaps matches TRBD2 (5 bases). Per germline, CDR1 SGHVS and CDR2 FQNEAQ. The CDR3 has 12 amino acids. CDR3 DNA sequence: TGTGCCAGCAGCTTATCAACGGGGAGTCCCCACTTC. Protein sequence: CASSLSTGSPHF.

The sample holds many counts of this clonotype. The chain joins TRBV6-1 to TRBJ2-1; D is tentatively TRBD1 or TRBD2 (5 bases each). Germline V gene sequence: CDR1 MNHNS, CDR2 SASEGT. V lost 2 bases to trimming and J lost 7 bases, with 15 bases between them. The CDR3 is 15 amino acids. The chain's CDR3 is CASSELGTPLNEQFF. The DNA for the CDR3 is TGTGCCAGCAGTGAATTGGGGACGCCACTAAATGAGCAGTTCTTC.

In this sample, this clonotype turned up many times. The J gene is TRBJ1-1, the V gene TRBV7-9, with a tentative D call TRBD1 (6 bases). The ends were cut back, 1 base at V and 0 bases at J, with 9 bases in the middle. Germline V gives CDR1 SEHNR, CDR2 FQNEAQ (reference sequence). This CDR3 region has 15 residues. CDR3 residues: CASSLGTAMNTEAFF. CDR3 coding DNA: TGTGCCAGCAGCTTAGGGACAGCCATGAACACTGAAGCTTTCTTT.

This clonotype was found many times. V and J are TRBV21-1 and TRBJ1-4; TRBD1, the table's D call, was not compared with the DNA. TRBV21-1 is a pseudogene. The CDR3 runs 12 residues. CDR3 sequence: CASRGAREKLFF. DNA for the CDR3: TGTGCCAGCAGGGGGGCCCGGGAAAAACTGTTTTTT.

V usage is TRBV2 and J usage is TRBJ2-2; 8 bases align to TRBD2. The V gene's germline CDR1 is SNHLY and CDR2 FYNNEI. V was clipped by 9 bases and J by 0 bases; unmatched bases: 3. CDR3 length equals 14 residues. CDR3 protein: CASQRESNTGELFF. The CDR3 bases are TGTGCCAGTCAGCGGGAGTCGAACACCGGGGAGCTGTTTTTT.

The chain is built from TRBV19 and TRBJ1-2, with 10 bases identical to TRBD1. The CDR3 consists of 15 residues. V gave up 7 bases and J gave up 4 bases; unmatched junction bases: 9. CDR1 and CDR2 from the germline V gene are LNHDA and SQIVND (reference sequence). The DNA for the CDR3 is TGTGCCAGTACCCCATCACGACAGGGGGCCTATGGCTACACCTTC. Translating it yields CASTPSRQGAYGYTF. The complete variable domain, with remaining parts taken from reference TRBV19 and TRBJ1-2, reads DGGITQSPKYLFRKEGQNVTLSCEQNLNHDAMYWYRQDPGQGLRLIYYSQIVNDFQKGDIAEGYSVSREKKESFPLTVTSAQKNPTAFYLCASTPSRQGAYGYTFGSGTRLTVV.

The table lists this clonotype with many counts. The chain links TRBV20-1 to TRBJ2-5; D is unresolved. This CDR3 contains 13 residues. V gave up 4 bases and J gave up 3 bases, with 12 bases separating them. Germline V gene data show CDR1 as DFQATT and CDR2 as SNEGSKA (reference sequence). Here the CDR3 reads CSAISQEKETQYF. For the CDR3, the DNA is TGCAGTGCTATTTCGCAGGAAAAAGAGACCCAGTACTTC.

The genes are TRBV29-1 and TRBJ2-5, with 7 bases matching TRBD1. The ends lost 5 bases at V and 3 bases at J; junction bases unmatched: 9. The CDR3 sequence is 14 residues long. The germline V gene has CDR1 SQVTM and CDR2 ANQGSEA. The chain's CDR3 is CSVLPGQGEETQYF. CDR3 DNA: TGCAGCGTTTTGCCCGGGCAGGGGGAAGAGACCCAGTACTTC.

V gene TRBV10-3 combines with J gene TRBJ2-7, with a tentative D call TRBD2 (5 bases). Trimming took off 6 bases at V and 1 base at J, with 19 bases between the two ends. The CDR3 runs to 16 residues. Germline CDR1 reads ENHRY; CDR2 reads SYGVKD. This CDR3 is CAIRPIGGRGSYEQYF. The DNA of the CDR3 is TGTGCCATCAGACCTATAGGAGGACGCGGATCCTACGAGCAGTACTTC.

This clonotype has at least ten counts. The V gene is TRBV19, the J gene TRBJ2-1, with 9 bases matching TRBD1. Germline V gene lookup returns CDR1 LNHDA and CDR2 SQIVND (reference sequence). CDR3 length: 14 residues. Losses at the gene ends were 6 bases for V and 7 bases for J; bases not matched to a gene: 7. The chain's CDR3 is CASRGTGQGNEQFF. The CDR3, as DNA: TGTGCCAGTAGGGGCACCGGACAGGGGAATGAGCAGTTCTTC.

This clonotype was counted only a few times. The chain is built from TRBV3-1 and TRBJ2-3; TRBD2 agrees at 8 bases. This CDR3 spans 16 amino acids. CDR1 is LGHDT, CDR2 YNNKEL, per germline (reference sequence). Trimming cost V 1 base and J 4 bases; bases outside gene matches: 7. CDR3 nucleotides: TGTGCCAGCAGCCAAGGGCAACTAGCGGAAGCAGATACGCAGTATTTT. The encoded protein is CASSQGQLAEADTQYF.

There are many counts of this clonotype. The CDR3 sequence: CASTDRLQETQYF. The DNA for the CDR3 is TGCGCCAGCACCGACAGGTTACAAGAGACCCAGTACTTC. The chain links TRBV5-1 to TRBJ2-5; possible D gene TRBD1, 6 bases. This CDR3 comprises 13 residues. The germline gives CDR1 SGHRS, CDR2 YFSETQ. V was shortened by 6 bases and J by 2 bases, with 11 bases between the two germline ends.

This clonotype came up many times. CDR3 nucleotides: TGTGCCAGCAGCTTAGCGATGGGACTAGCCCCCACCGGGGAGCTGTTTTTT. It encodes CASSLAMGLAPTGELFF. The chain is built from TRBV7-9 and TRBJ2-2; 9 bases line up with TRBD2. This CDR3 is 17 amino acids long. CDR1 and CDR2 (germline): SEHNR, FQNEAQ (reference sequence). The ends lost 0 bases at V and 4 bases at J; junction bases unmatched: 6.